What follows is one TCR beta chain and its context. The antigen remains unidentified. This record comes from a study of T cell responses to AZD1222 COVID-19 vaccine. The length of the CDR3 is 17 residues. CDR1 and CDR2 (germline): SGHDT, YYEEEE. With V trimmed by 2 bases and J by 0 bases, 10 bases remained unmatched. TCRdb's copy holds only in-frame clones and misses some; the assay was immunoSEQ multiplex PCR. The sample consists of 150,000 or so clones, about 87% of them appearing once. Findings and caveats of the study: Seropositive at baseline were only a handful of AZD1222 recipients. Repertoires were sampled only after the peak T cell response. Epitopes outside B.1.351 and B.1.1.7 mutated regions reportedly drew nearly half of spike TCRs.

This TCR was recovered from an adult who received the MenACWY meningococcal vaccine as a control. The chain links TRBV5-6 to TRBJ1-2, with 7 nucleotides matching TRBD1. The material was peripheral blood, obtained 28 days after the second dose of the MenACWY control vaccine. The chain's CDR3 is CASSFGVTGRANYGYTF. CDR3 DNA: TGTGCCAGCAGCTTTGGTGTGACAGGGAGGGCTAACTATGGCTACACCTTC.